Presented here are 2 T cell receptor beta chains from one specimen sequenced in a study of shared clonotypes between healthy human individuals. The repertoire was sequenced with immunoSEQ multiplex PCR; TCRdb's copy has only in-frame clones and lacks some. Among about 2.1 million clones, around 93% were seen once, and the ten largest hold more than 1.5%. CD45RO-negative, CCR7-positively selected cells formed the naive CD8 fraction, excluding terminally differentiated effector memory CD45RA+ cells. Sequenced material: naive CD8+ T cells from PBMCs. These receptors were obtained from a man between 18 and 29 years old in good health. Some clones in this sample may be carry-over from other donors' samples.

The chain couples TRBV9 to TRBJ2-5; 7 bases line up with TRBD2. The CDR3 is 16 residues long. V lost 0 bases, J lost 4 bases, and 9 bases stayed unmatched. Germline CDR1 reads SGDLS; CDR2 reads YYNGEE. DNA for the CDR3: TGTGCCAGCAGCGTAGCTGGGGCGGGAGCTCGAGAGACCCAGTACTTC. It is translated as CASSVAGAGARETQYF.

The J gene is TRBJ1-2, the V gene TRBV9; 7 positions agree with TRBD1. The CDR3 sequence is 14 residues long. Germline CDR1 is SGDLS and CDR2 is YYNGEE. V was clipped by 3 bases and J by 3 bases; unmatched bases: 5. The CDR3 bases are TGTGCCAGCAGCGCTGGGACAGCAGACTATGGCTACACCTTC. Amino acid sequence: CASSAGTADYGYTF.